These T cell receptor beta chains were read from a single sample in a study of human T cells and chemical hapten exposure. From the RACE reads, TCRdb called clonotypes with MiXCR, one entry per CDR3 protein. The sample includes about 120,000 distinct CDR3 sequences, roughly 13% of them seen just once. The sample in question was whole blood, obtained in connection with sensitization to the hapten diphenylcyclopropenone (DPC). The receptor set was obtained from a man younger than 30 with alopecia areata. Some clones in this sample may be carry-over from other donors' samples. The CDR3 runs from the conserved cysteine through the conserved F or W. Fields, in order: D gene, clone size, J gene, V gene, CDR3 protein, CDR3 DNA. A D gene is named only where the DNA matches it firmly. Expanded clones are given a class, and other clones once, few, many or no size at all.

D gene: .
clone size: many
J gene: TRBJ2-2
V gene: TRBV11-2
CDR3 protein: CASSLNGVGELFF
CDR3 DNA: TGTGCCAGCAGCTTAAACGGGGTCGGGGAGCTGTTTTTT

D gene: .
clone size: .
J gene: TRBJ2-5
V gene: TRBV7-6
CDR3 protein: CASSIGTVETQYF
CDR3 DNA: TGTGCCAGCAGCATCGGGACGGTAGAGACCCAGTACTTC

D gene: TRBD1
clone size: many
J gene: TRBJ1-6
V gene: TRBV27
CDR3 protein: CASRYARDRGNSPLHF
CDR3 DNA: TGTGCCAGCAGATATGCTCGGGACAGGGGGAATTCACCCCTCCACTTT

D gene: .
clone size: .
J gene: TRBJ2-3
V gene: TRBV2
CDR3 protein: CASSEGGWQGYVLDTDTQYF
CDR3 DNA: TGTGCCAGCAGTGAAGGGGGGTGGCAGGGTTACGTTCTTGACACAGATACGCAGTATTTT

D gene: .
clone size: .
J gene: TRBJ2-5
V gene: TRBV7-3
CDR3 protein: CASSLSNQETQYF
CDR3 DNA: TGTGCCAGCAGCTTATCTAACCAAGAGACCCAGTACTTC

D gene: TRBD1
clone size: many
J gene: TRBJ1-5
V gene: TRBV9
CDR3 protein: CASSKTGDNQPQHF
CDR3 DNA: TGTGCCAGCAGCAAAACAGGGGACAATCAGCCCCAGCATTTT

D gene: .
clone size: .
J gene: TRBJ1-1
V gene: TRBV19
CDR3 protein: CASSHGTYRNTEAFF
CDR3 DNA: TGTGCCAGTAGTCACGGGACATATCGGAACACTGAAGCTTTCTTT

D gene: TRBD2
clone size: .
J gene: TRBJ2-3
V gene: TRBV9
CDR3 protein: CASSVQLGTSGGPVATDTQYF
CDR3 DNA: TGTGCCAGCAGCGTCCAGCTCGGGACTAGCGGGGGGCCCGTTGCGACAGATACGCAGTATTTT

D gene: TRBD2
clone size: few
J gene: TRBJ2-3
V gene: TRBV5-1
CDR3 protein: CASLADGGANTQYF
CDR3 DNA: TGCGCCAGCCTGGCGGACGGGGGGGCGAATACGCAGTATTTT

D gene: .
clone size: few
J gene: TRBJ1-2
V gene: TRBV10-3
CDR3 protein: CAISESKGTPNYGYTF
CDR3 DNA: TGTGCCATCAGTGAGTCGAAAGGGACACCTAACTATGGCTACACCTTC

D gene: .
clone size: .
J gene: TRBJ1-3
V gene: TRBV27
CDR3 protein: CASRKRNSGNTIYF
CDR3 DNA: TGTGCCAGCAGAAAACGGAACTCTGGAAACACCATATATTTT

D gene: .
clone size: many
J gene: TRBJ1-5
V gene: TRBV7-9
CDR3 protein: CASSLGENQPQHF
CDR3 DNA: TGTGCCAGCAGCTTAGGGGAAAATCAGCCCCAGCATTTT

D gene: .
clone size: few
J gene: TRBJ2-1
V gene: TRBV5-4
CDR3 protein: CASSSGPGEQFF
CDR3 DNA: TGTGCCAGCAGCTCAGGTCCGGGTGAGCAGTTCTTC

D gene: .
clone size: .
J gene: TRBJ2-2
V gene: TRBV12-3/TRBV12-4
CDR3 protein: CASSPQGPNTGELFF
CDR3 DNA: TGTGCCAGCAGTCCGCAGGGTCCGAACACCGGGGAGCTGTTTTTT

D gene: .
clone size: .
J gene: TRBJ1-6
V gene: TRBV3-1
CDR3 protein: CASSPGQYNSPLHF
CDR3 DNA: TGTGCCAGCAGTCCCGGACAGTATAATTCACCCCTCCACTTT

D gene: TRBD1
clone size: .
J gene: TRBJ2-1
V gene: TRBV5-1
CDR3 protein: CASSLLTGVNEQFF
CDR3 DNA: TGCGCCAGCAGCCTGCTAACAGGGGTCAATGAGCAGTTCTTC

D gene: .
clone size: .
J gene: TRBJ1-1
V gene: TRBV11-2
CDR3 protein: CASSPITRRDTEAFF
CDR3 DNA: TGTGCCAGCAGCCCAATAACGCGGCGGGACACTGAAGCTTTCTTT

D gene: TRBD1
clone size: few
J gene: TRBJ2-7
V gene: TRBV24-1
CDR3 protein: CAPRDSTTYEQYF
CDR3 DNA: TGTGCCCCCCGGGACAGCACTACCTACGAGCAGTACTTC

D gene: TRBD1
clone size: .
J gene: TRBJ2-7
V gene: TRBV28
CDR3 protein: CASSSGDRRSYEQYF
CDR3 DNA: TGTGCCAGCAGTTCCGGGGACAGGAGGAGCTACGAGCAGTACTTC

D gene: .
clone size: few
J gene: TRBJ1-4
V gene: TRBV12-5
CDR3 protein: CASGTTYTQDAEKLFF
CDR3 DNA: TGTGCTAGTGGTACCACCTACACGCAAGATGCTGAAAAACTGTTTTTT

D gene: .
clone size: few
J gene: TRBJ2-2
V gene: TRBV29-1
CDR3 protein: CSVEGTVNTGELFF
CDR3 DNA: TGCAGCGTGGAGGGTACAGTGAACACCGGGGAGCTGTTTTTT

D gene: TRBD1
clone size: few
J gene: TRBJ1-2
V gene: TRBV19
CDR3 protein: CASSSGDRYFYGYTF
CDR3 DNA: TGTGCCAGTAGTTCCGGGGACAGGTACTTCTATGGCTACACCTTC

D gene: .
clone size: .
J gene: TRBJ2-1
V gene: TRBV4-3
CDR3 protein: CASSRTGSKVNEQFF
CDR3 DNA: TGCGCCAGCAGCCGTACAGGGAGTAAAGTGAATGAGCAGTTCTTC

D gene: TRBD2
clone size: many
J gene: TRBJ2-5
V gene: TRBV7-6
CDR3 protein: CASSLAGLAKTQYF
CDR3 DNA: TGTGCCAGCAGCTTAGCGGGACTAGCAAAGACCCAGTACTTC

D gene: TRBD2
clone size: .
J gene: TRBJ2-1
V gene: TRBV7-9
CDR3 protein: CASSLRLAGGPNEQFF
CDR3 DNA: TGTGCCAGCAGCTTAAGACTAGCGGGGGGGCCGAATGAGCAGTTCTTC

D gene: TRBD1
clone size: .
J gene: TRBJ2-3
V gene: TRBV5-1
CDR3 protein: CASAGTDATDTQYF
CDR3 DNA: TGCGCCAGCGCCGGGACAGACGCCACAGATACGCAGTATTTT

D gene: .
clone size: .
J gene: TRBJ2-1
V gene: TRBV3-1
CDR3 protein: CASSQGPRDEQFF
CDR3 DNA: TGTGCCAGCAGCCAAGGGCCCCGGGATGAGCAGTTCTTC

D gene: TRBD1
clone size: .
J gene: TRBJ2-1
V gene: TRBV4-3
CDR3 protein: CASSHETGLTYNEQFF
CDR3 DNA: TGCGCCAGCAGCCACGAGACAGGGCTCACCTACAATGAGCAGTTCTTC

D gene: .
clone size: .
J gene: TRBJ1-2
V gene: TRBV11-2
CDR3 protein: CASSLDARDQLYGYTF
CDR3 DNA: TGTGCCAGCAGCTTAGATGCCCGTGACCAACTCTATGGCTACACCTTC

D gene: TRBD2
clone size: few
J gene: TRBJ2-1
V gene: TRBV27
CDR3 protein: CASSLGGFPYNEQFF
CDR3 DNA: TGTGCCAGCAGTTTGGGAGGGTTCCCCTACAATGAGCAGTTCTTC

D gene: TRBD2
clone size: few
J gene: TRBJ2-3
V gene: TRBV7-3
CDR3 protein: CASSSDRPGTSGDLTDTQYF
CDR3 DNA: TGTGCCAGCAGCTCCGACAGGCCCGGGACTAGCGGAGACCTCACAGATACGCAGTATTTT

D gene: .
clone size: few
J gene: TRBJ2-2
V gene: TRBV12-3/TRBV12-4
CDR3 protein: CASSLTLLVGAGELFF
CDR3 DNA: TGTGCCAGCAGTTTGACGTTACTAGTGGGGGCCGGGGAGCTGTTTTTT

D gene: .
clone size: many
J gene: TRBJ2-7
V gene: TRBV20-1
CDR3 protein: CSASLGKGPYEQYF
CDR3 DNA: TGCAGTGCTAGTCTGGGAAAAGGTCCCTACGAGCAGTACTTC

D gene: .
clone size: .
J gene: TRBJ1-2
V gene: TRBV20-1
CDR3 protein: CSAPMGAIGYTF
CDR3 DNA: TGCAGTGCCCCCATGGGAGCAATCGGCTACACCTTC

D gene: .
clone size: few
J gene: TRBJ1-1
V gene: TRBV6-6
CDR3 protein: CASSYSLGGTEAFF
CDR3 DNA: TGTGCCAGCAGTTACTCTTTGGGGGGAACTGAAGCTTTCTTT

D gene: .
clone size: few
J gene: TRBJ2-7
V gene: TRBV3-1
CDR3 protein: CASSRQYEQYF
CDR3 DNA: TGTGCCAGCAGCCGTCAATACGAGCAGTACTTC

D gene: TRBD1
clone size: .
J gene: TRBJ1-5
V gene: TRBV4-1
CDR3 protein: CASSQNRGNQPQHF
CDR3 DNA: TGCGCCAGCAGCCAGAACAGGGGTAATCAGCCCCAGCATTTT

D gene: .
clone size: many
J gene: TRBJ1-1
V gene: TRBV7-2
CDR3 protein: CASSLGQNTEAFF
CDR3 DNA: TGTGCCAGCAGCTTAGGACAGAACACTGAAGCTTTCTTT

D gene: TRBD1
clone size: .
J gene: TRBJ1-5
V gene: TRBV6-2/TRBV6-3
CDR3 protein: CASSRTGHSNQPQHF
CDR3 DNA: TGTGCCAGCAGTCGGACAGGCCATAGCAATCAGCCCCAGCATTTT

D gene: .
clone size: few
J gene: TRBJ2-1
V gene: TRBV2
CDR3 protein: CASSGQYEQFF
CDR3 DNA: TGTGCCAGCAGTGGACAGTATGAGCAGTTCTTC

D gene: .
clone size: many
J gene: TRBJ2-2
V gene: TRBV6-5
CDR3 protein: CASSYSVGNTGELFF
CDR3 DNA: TGTGCCAGCAGTTACTCGGTCGGAAACACCGGGGAGCTGTTTTTT

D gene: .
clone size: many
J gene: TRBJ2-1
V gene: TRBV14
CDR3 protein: CASSVRLMRNEQFF
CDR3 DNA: TGTGCCAGCAGCGTTCGGTTGATGCGGAATGAGCAGTTCTTC

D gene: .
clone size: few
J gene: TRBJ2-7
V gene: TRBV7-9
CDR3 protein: CASSLGGLSPYEQYF
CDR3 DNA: TGTGCCAGCAGCTTAGGTGGACTATCGCCCTACGAGCAGTACTTC

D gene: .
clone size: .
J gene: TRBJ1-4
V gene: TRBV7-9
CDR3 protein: CASSRPQPANEKLFF
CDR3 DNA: TGTGCCAGCAGCCGACCCCAGCCGGCTAATGAAAAACTGTTTTTT

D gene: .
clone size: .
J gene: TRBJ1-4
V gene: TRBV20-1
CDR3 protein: CSARAGEKLFF
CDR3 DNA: TGCAGTGCTAGGGCGGGGGAAAAACTGTTTTTT

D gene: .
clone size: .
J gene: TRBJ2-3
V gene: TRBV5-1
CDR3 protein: CASSLGRTTGTDTQYF
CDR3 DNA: TGCGCCAGCAGCTTGGGGAGGACGACAGGCACAGATACGCAGTATTTT

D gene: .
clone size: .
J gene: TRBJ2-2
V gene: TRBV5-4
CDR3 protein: CASTRTEGYTGELFF
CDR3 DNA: TGTGCCAGCACTCGGACGGAGGGTTACACCGGGGAGCTGTTTTTT

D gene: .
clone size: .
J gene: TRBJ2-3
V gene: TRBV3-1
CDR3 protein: CASSQVGSLVLADTQYF
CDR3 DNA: TGTGCCAGCAGCCAAGTCGGGTCGCTTGTGTTGGCAGATACGCAGTATTTT

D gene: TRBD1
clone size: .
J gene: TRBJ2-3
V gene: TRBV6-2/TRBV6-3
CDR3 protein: CASSRAGTEPTDTQYF
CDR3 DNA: TGTGCCAGCAGCAGGGCAGGGACAGAACCCACAGATACGCAGTATTTT

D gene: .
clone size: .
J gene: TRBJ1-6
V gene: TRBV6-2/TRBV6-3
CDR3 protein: CASSYSPPHLHF
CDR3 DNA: TGTGCCAGCAGTTACTCTCCCCCGCACCTCCACTTT

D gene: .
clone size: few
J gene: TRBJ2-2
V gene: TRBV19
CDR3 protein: CASSTPGRNTGELFF
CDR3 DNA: TGTGCCAGTAGTACACCGGGGCGTAACACCGGGGAGCTGTTTTTT

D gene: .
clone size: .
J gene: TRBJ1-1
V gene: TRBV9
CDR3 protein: CASSANPGPTEAFF
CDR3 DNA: TGTGCCAGCAGCGCGAATCCCGGGCCCACTGAAGCTTTCTTT

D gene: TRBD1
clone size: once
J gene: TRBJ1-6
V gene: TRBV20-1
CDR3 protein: CSAKGTGGYNSPLHF
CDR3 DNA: TGCAGTGCCAAGGGGACAGGGGGCTATAATTCACCCCTCCACTTT

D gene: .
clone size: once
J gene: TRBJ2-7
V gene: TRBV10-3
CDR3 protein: CAISDPHSYEQYF
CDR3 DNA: TGTGCCATCAGTGATCCCCATTCCTACGAGCAGTACTTC

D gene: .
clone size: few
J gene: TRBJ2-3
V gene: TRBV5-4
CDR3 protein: CASSLVAGASTDTQYF
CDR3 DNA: TGTGCCAGCAGCTTGGTTGCGGGGGCGAGCACAGATACGCAGTATTTT

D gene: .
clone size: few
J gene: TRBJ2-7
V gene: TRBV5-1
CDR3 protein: CASRPTGLSSYEQYF
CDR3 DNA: TGCGCCAGCAGGCCGACAGGTCTTAGCTCCTACGAGCAGTACTTC

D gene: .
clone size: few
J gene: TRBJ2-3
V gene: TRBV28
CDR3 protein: CASSFGQEPDTDTQYF
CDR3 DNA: TGTGCCAGCAGTTTTGGTCAAGAACCCGACACAGATACGCAGTATTTT

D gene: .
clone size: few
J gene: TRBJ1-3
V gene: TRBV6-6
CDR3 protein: CASKRTDRNTIYF
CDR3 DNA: TGTGCCAGCAAGCGGACGGACCGAAACACCATATATTTT

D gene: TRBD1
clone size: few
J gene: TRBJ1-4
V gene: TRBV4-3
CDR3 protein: CASSQGDRGGKLFF
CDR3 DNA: TGCGCCAGCAGCCAAGGAGACAGGGGCGGAAAACTGTTTTTT